This entry is about one T cell receptor beta chain. Its antigen remains unknown. The data were obtained in a study of cytomegalovirus exposure and HLA in healthy donors. Across the whole study: An analysis done earlier identified almost 120 million unique TCR beta sequences from approximately 200 million T cells. Findings and limits, study-wide: Several V segments, TRBV6-2 and TRBV6-3 among them, could not be told apart and were dropped. A later analysis reportedly identified an Asian-associated ancestry cluster as carrying fewer N-insertions than the approximately 670-donor mean. In an earlier analysis, about 90% or about 30%: the productive usage of most TCR beta V segments.

The PCR was carried out with 60 Vbeta primers and 13 Jbeta primers. Generated by immunoSEQ multiplex PCR, the TCRdb table keeps only in-frame clones and is missing some. The sample lists about 120,000 clones; over 60% were seen once. Per the germline V gene, CDR1 is LGHNA and CDR2 is YSLEER. CDR3 length: 16 amino acids. Unmatched junction bases numbered 8, after V lost 1 base and J lost 7 bases. What was sequenced was PBMCs. This TCR was sampled from a woman aged 40-49 years in good health and CMV-seronegative. J is TRBJ2-1 and V is TRBV4-3; 9 bases are shared with TRBD2. The CDR3 is CASSQASGTAWNEQFF. For the CDR3, the DNA is TGCGCCAGCAGCCAAGCTAGCGGGACGGCGTGGAATGAGCAGTTCTTC.